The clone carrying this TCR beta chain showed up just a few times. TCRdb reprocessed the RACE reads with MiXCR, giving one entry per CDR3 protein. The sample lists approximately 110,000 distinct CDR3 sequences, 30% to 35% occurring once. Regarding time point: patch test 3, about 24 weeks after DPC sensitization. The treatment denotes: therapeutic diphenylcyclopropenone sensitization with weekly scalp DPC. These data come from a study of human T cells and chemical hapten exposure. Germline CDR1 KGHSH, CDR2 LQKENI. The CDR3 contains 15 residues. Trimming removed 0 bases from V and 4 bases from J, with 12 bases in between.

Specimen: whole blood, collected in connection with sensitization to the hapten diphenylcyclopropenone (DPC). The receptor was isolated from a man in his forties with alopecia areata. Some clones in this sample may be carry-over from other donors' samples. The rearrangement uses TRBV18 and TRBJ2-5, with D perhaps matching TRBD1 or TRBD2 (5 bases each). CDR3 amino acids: CASSPPIQRGETQYF. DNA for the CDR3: TGTGCCAGCTCACCACCGATACAGAGGGGAGAGACCCAGTACTTC. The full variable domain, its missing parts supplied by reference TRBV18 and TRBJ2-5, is NAGVMQNPRHLVRRRGQEARLRCSPMKGHSHVYWYRQLPEEGLKFMVYLQKENIIDESGMPKERFSAEFPKEGPSILRIQQVVRGDSAAYFCASSPPIQRGETQYFGPGTRLLVL.